Included here is one TCR beta chain sequence, with context. The antigen is not known. Trimming removed 3 bases from V and 8 bases from J, with 11 bases in between. The CDR3 length is 12 residues. Germline assignment: CDR1 SGDLS and CDR2 YYNGEE. This sample was taken from a study of T cell responses to AZD1222 COVID-19 vaccine. Findings of the study overall: No day 14 peak samples; only post-peak repertoires were characterized.

Sequenced by immunoSEQ multiplex PCR; TCRdb stores in-frame clones only, minus some. The data contain about 140,000 clones, roughly 88% of them singletons. The sequencing used peripheral blood, collected on day 0 of AZD1222 vaccination. The V call is TRBV9, the J call TRBJ1-1; D is uncertain. This TCR came from an adult in good health. The CDR3 DNA reads as TGTGCCAGCAGCGGTGCCCCGGCGGAAGCTTTCTTT. As protein: CASSGAPAEAFF. Supplemented by reference TRBV9 and TRBJ1-1, the full variable domain reads DSGVTQTPKHLITATGQRVTLRCSPRSGDLSVYWYQQSLDQGLQFLIQYYNGEERAKGNILERFSAQQFPDLHSELNLSSLELGDSALYFCASSGAPAEAFFGQGTRLTVV.